The 30 T cell receptor beta chains reported below all come from one sample, sequenced in a study of blood T cell repertoires in COVID-19 (dated by TCRdb to 2020 to 2021). Receptor amplification or capture employed the immunoSEQ multiplex PCR assay. TCRdb took this table from immuneACCESS and kept in-frame rearrangements with V and J called. Such tables lack part of the clones; where checked against another copy, unresolved V genes explain under half of the gap, and the rest is unexplained. In all, the sample holds about 180,000 clones, and approximately 79% of those were seen once. Of the sample, 26% falls within the top ten clones. The sequencing sample was made of peripheral blood. The source of these receptors is a woman aged 70-85 years with acute or convalescent COVID-19.

The V and J genes are TRBV6-2 or TRBV6-3 and TRBJ2-7; TRBD2 matches at 7 bases. V shed 3 bases, J shed 3 bases, and the junction held 8 bases outside the gene matches. The CDR3 is 15 amino acids. Germline-derived CDR1 and CDR2 are MNHEY and SVGEGT. This CDR3 reads CASSYPRLAVYEQYF. In nucleotides, the CDR3 is TGTGCCAGCAGTTATCCGAGGCTAGCGGTCTACGAGCAGTACTTC.

The CDR3 is CASSQDKGGSTDTQYF. The CDR3 nucleotides are TGTGCCAGCAGCCAAGATAAGGGCGGGAGCACAGATACGCAGTATTTT. The V call is TRBV3-1 (or the pseudogene TRBV3-2), the J call TRBJ2-3, with D tentatively TRBD2 (5 bases). The V and J ends lost 0 bases and 0 bases respectively, with 10 bases between them. Germline V gene data show CDR1 as LGHDT and CDR2 as YNNKEL (reference sequence). CDR3 length: 16 residues.

The V and J genes are TRBV12-5 and TRBJ1-2; D gene ambiguous. Germline V CDR1 and CDR2: LGHNT, FRNRAP. V was shortened by 4 bases and J by 3 bases, with 18 bases between the two germline ends. This CDR3 contains 16 residues. The CDR3 DNA reads as TGTGCTAGTGGTTCTTCGCTATCATTACTGGACTATGGCTACACCTTC. It is translated as CASGSSLSLLDYGYTF.

The CDR3 spells CASSLSIYEQYF. CDR3 nucleotide sequence: TGTGCCAGCAGCTTATCCATCTACGAGCAGTACTTC. V gene TRBV11-2 combines with J gene TRBJ2-7; no clear D. Trimming removed 2 bases from V and 3 bases from J, with 5 bases in between. This CDR3 region has 12 residues. CDR1 and CDR2 (germline): SGHAT, FQNNGV.

CDR3 region: CASSVGRNNSPLHF. CDR3 bases: TGTGCCAGCAGCGTAGGCAGGAATAATTCACCCCTCCACTTT. The chain couples TRBV9 to TRBJ1-6; D ambiguous. Trimming removed 0 bases at V and 5 bases at J, with 6 bases between. This CDR3 region has 14 residues. CDR1 and CDR2 (germline): SGDLS, YYNGEE.

The chain joins TRBV19 to TRBJ2-2, with a possible D match to TRBD1 (5 bases). The ends were cut back, 7 bases at V and 7 bases at J, with 16 bases in the middle. Per germline, CDR1 LNHDA and CDR2 SQIVND (reference sequence). The CDR3 has 14 amino acids. The CDR3 coding sequence is TGTGCCAGTACCATAGGGCAGGGCTTCGGGGAGCTGTTTTTT. Encoded protein: CASTIGQGFGELFF.

This clone was observed a few times. This chain links TRBV27 with TRBJ2-3, with D perhaps matching TRBD2 (6 bases). V shed 4 bases and J shed 0 bases, with 14 bases lying between them. Germline values: CDR1 MNHEY, CDR2 SMNVEV (reference sequence). This CDR3 is 16 amino acids long. The DNA of the CDR3 is TGTGCCAGCAGTTCCCCTCGCGGGATGAGCACAGATACGCAGTATTTT. It translates to CASSSPRGMSTDTQYF.

CDR3 nucleotide sequence: TGTGCCTGGTGTCCGACAGGGGAGTACGAGCAGTACTTC. Residues: CAWCPTGEYEQYF. The chain employs TRBV30 and TRBJ2-7, with 8 bases matching TRBD1. The CDR3 length is 13 residues. V was pared by 5 bases and J by 4 bases, with 7 bases of the junction left unmatched. Germline V gene data show CDR1 as GTSNPN and CDR2 as SVGIG (reference sequence).

The chain recombines TRBV5-6 with TRBJ1-3; TRBD1 might be the D (5 bases). Germline V gene data show CDR1 as SGHDT and CDR2 as YYEEEE. V gave up 2 bases and J gave up 0 bases, with 9 bases separating them. There are 15 residues in the CDR3. CDR3: CASSFQGYSGNTIYF. In DNA form, the CDR3 reads TGTGCCAGCAGCTTTCAGGGTTACTCTGGAAACACCATATATTTT.

V is TRBV6-6 and J is TRBJ1-1; 9 bases line up with TRBD1. The J segment lost 8 bases and the V segment lost 4 bases, leaving 8 bases of the junction unmatched. The CDR3 extends over 14 amino acids. CDR1 and CDR2 from the germline V gene are MNHNY and SVGAGI (reference sequence). The CDR3 loop is CASSSNRGRGEAFF. CDR3 coding DNA: TGTGCCAGCAGTTCCAACAGGGGGCGCGGAGAAGCTTTCTTT.

The gene calls are TRBV19 and TRBJ2-2, with TRBD2 matching over 9 bases. Looked up from germline, CDR1 is LNHDA and CDR2 is SQIVND (reference sequence). This CDR3 contains 15 residues. Germline trimming cut 4 bases from V and 4 bases from J; bases unmatched to any gene: 4. The CDR3 sequence is CASSTAGGSTGELFF. The CDR3 DNA sequence: TGTGCCAGTAGTACAGCGGGAGGATCCACCGGGGAGCTGTTTTTT. Supplemented by reference TRBV19 and TRBJ2-2, the full variable domain reads DGGITQSPKYLFRKEGQNVTLSCEQNLNHDAMYWYRQDPGQGLRLIYYSQIVNDFQKGDIAEGYSVSREKKESFPLTVTSAQKNPTAFYLCASSTAGGSTGELFFGEGSRLTVL.

The V gene is TRBV3-1 (or the pseudogene TRBV3-2), the J gene TRBJ2-1, with 9 bases fitting TRBD2. Trimming removed 6 bases from V and 7 bases from J; junction bases left unmatched: 7. The germline CDR1 and CDR2 sequences are LGHDT and YNNKEL (reference sequence). The CDR3 has 14 residues. In nucleotides, the CDR3 is TGTGCCAGCAGAACCGGTAGCGGGGGAAATGAGCAGTTCTTC. Its protein product is CASRTGSGGNEQFF.

This clone appeared once. The chain joins TRBV30 to TRBJ1-5; D is unclear. V dropped 1 base and J dropped 3 bases, with 4 bases sitting between them. This CDR3 spans 12 amino acids. Looked up from germline, CDR1 is GTSNPN and CDR2 is SVGIG (reference sequence). Here the CDR3 reads CAWSALNQPQHF. Written as DNA, the CDR3 is TGTGCCTGGAGTGCCCTCAATCAGCCCCAGCATTTT.

This clone has just a few counts. Written as DNA, the CDR3 is TGTGCCAGCAGCTCCCGACGCGGACAGTTTGAAGCTTTCTTT. Translating gives CASSSRRGQFEAFF. This chain joins TRBV5-4 and TRBJ1-1, with D tentatively TRBD1 (6 bases). V dropped 3 bases and J dropped 7 bases, with 16 bases sitting between them. CDR3 length: 14 amino acids. Looked up from germline, CDR1 is SGHNT and CDR2 is YYREEE (reference sequence).

This clone was detected once. The chain carries TRBV7-6 and TRBJ2-3, with 15 bases aligning to TRBD2. Germline V gives CDR1 SGHVS, CDR2 FNYEAQ. The CDR3 sequence is 17 residues long. V gave up 3 bases and J gave up 2 bases; unmatched junction bases: 3. The CDR3, as DNA: TGTGCCAGCAGCTTGGGGACTAGCGGGAGGTTCACAGATACGCAGTATTTT. Translation gives CASSLGTSGRFTDTQYF.

This clone was seen ten or more times. CDR3 in amino acids: CASSLPGDQNTEAFF. In nucleotides, the CDR3 is TGCGCCAGCAGCTTGCCGGGAGATCAGAACACTGAAGCTTTCTTT. The V call is TRBV5-1, the J call TRBJ1-1, with D hard to call. Germline CDR1 reads SGHRS; CDR2 reads YFSETQ. V lost 1 base, J lost 1 base, and 11 bases lay in between. CDR3 size: 15 residues.

The chain has TRBV2 and TRBJ1-1; TRBD1 agrees at 7 bases. CDR1 is SNHLY, CDR2 FYNNEI, per germline. V lost 6 bases and J lost 7; bases outside the gene matches: 23. This CDR3 contains 18 residues. This chain's CDR3 is CASSKFTGYRDRNNEAFF. In DNA, the CDR3 is TGTGCCAGCAGCAAGTTTACAGGTTACCGGGACAGAAATAATGAAGCTTTCTTT.

This chain connects TRBV5-6 to TRBJ2-7; the D gene is possibly TRBD2 (6 bases). Germline V lookup: CDR1 SGHDT, CDR2 YYEEEE. This CDR3 spans 16 amino acids. With 1 base removed from V and 4 bases from J, the gap between germline ends came to 18 bases. CDR3 in amino acids: CASSLSESGVMYEQYF. The CDR3 nucleotides read TGTGCCAGCAGCTTGTCTGAATCGGGAGTGATGTACGAGCAGTACTTC.

This clone was found a few times. The chain carries TRBV2 and TRBJ1-5; D unresolved. This CDR3 region has 15 residues. Germline V gene sequence: CDR1 SNHLY, CDR2 FYNNEI. V lost 4 bases and J lost 1, with 11 bases in between. The CDR3 here is CASSVNRVSNQPQHF. CDR3 nucleotide sequence: TGTGCCAGCAGTGTAAACAGAGTAAGCAATCAGCCCCAGCATTTT.

This chain joins TRBV3-1 (or the pseudogene TRBV3-2) and TRBJ2-5; the D gene is possibly TRBD1 (6 bases). The CDR3 consists of 14 residues. Germline values: CDR1 LGHDT, CDR2 YNNKEL (reference sequence). Trimming left V 5 bases short and J 2 bases short, with 12 bases between. DNA for the CDR3: TGTGCCAGCAGCTCCAGGGGCCCTCAAGAGACCCAGTACTTC. Residues: CASSSRGPQETQYF.

The rearrangement links TRBV5-4 to TRBJ2-1; D is unclear. V gave up 0 bases and J gave up 2 bases, with 3 bases separating them. Germline V gene data show CDR1 as SGHNT and CDR2 as YYREEE (reference sequence). The CDR3 runs 13 residues. CDR3 loop: CASSLGAYNEQFF. The CDR3 DNA reads as TGTGCCAGCAGCTTGGGAGCCTACAATGAGCAGTTCTTC.

This chain links TRBV4-1 with TRBJ1-6; no firm D call. The V gene's germline CDR1 is MGHRA and CDR2 YSYEKL. V was clipped by 0 bases and J by 0 bases, with 12 bases between them. The CDR3 is 18 residues long. The CDR3 bases are TGCGCCAGCAGCCAAGATGGTACTGAAAGCTCCTATAATTCACCCCTCCACTTT. Protein sequence: CASSQDGTESSYNSPLHF.

V is TRBV7-8 and J is TRBJ2-2, with TRBD2 identical over 14 bases. Trimming cost V 5 bases and J 5 bases; bases outside gene matches: 7. Germline V CDR1 and CDR2: SGHVS, FQNEAQ. The CDR3 has 17 amino acids. CDR3 loop: CASSKGLAGVQTGELFF. CDR3 coding DNA: TGTGCCAGCAGCAAGGGACTAGCGGGAGTTCAGACCGGGGAGCTGTTTTTT. Combining the CDR3 with reference TRBV7-8 and TRBJ2-2 gives the whole variable domain GAGVSQSPRYKVAKRGQDVALRCDPISGHVSLFWYQQALGQGPEFLTYFQNEAQLDKSGLPSDRFFAERPEGSVSTLKIQRTQQEDSAVYLCASSKGLAGVQTGELFFGEGSRLTVL.

V is TRBV5-1 and J is TRBJ1-4; 8 positions agree with TRBD1. The CDR3 is made up of 16 amino acids. Trimming removed 3 bases from V and 4 bases from J; junction bases left unmatched: 8. Germline loops: CDR1 SGHRS, CDR2 YFSETQ. CDR3 loop: CASSSPGTGSNEKLFF. DNA of the CDR3: TGCGCCAGCAGCTCACCCGGGACAGGAAGTAATGAAAAACTGTTTTTT.

The chain couples TRBV27 to TRBJ2-7; D gene unclear. The CDR3 is made up of 14 amino acids. Per the germline V gene, CDR1 is MNHEY and CDR2 is SMNVEV (reference sequence). Trimming left V 3 bases short and J 0 bases short, with 9 bases between. DNA of the CDR3: TGTGCCAGCAGTTTGCGCCCAAGCTCCTACGAGCAGTACTTC. It codes for CASSLRPSSYEQYF.

In regard to this clone: The same CDR3 is also encoded by other DNA sequences in this sample. The chain has TRBV5-4 and TRBJ2-5, with 11 bases aligning to TRBD2. Germline lookup yields CDR1 SGHNT and CDR2 YYREEE (reference sequence). Trimming removed 4 bases from V and 2 bases from J; junction bases left unmatched: 4. The CDR3 has 15 residues. The CDR3 region has the DNA TGTGCCAGCAGCCTACGACTAGCGGGACAAGAGACCCAGTACTTC. Protein sequence: CASSLRLAGQETQYF.

The J gene is TRBJ1-6, the V gene TRBV6-6; D may be TRBD1 (6 bases). The CDR3 covers 15 residues. Germline CDR1 MNHNY, CDR2 SVGAGI (reference sequence). V was shortened by 6 bases and J by 5 bases, with 14 bases between the two germline ends. DNA of the CDR3: TGTGCCAGCAGCAGGAGCAGGGGAGATAATTCACCCCTCCACTTT. It specifies CASSRSRGDNSPLHF.

This clone was detected a few times. V is TRBV18 and J is TRBJ2-3, with 7 bases fitting TRBD1. The CDR3 contains 17 residues. Germline V gene sequence: CDR1 KGHSH, CDR2 LQKENI. Germline trimming cut 3 bases from V and 0 bases from J; bases unmatched to any gene: 9. The CDR3 sequence: CASSPKGTVASTDTQYF. The CDR3 nucleotides read TGTGCCAGCTCACCGAAGGGGACAGTTGCTAGCACAGATACGCAGTATTTT.

This clone was observed a few times. CDR3: CASSGQGFNQPQHF. The CDR3 nucleotides read TGTGCCAGCAGTGGACAGGGATTCAATCAGCCCCAGCATTTT. J is TRBJ1-5 and V is TRBV25-1; 7 positions agree with TRBD1. Per germline, CDR1 MGHDK and CDR2 SYGVNS. The CDR3 totals 14 residues. V lost 4 bases and J lost 3; bases outside the gene matches: 3.

The chain is built from TRBV5-6 and TRBJ1-4; TRBD1 aligns across 8 bases. The V segment lost 4 bases and the J segment 10 bases; nucleotides outside the gene matches: 9. The CDR3 is 14 residues long. Germline CDR1 reads SGHDT; CDR2 reads YYEEEE. The CDR3 DNA follows: TGTGCCAGCAGCCCGGACAGGGTTGCGAGAAAACTGTTTTTT. Amino acid sequence: CASSPDRVARKLFF.